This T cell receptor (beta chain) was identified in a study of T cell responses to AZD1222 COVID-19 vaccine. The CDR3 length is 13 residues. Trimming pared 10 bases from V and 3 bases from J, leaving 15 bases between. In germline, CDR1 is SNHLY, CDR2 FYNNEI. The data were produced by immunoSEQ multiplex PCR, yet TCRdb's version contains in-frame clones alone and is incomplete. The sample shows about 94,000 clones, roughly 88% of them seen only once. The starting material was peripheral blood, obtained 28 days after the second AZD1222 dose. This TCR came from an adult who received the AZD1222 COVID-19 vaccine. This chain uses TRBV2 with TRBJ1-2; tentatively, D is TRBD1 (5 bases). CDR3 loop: CATRASGDYGYTF. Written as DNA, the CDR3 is TGTGCCACCAGGGCCTCCGGGGACTATGGCTACACCTTC.